A single sample gave rise to the 26 T cell receptor beta chains below, sequenced in a study of T-cell reconstitution after alpha-beta-depleted transplantation in children. Construction of the TCRbeta library involved unique molecular identifiers. TCRdb re-called the PCR reads through MiXCR, storing one row per CDR3 protein. The repertoire has about 980,000 distinct CDR3 sequences, under 30% of them found once; the top ten carry about 28%. The source was PBMCs, mostly from graft donor cells, collected 360 days after TCRalphabeta/CD19-depleted stem cell transplant. The receptors come from a boy under two years old who had a stem cell transplant for SCID, so the T cells may come from the graft donor.

The rearrangement links TRBV29-1 to TRBJ1-1; unclear D gene. The CDR3 contains 13 residues. V gave up 3 bases and J gave up 0 bases, with 8 bases separating them. Germline V gives CDR1 SQVTM, CDR2 ANQGSEA. CDR3 region: CSVEWAVNTEAFF. The CDR3 bases are TGCAGCGTTGAGTGGGCAGTGAACACTGAAGCTTTCTTT.

In its sample, this clonotype was seen a few times. The genes are TRBV18 and TRBJ1-4, with D unresolved. Germline CDR1 reads KGHSH; CDR2 reads LQKENI. The V gene lost 4 bases and the J gene lost 7 bases, with 7 bases spanning the gap. This CDR3 has 12 amino acids. The CDR3 nucleotides read TGTGCCAGCTCACGAGCGGGTGAAAAACTGTTTTTT. Its translation: CASSRAGEKLFF.

There are a few counts of this clonotype. The V and J genes are TRBV11-1 and TRBJ1-1; D not resolved. V gave up 0 bases and J gave up 1 base, with 9 bases separating them. The germline V gene has CDR1 SGHAT and CDR2 FQDESV (reference sequence). The CDR3 loop spans 15 amino acids. The CDR3 coding sequence is TGTGCCAGCAGCTTAGCGAGTTGGGCGAACACTGAAGCTTTCTTT. Protein: CASSLASWANTEAFF.

This clonotype has a handful of counts. V is TRBV6-1 and J is TRBJ2-2; D is unresolved. The V gene lost 6 bases and the J gene lost 6 bases, with 11 bases spanning the gap. Germline CDR1 reads MNHNS; CDR2 reads SASEGT. CDR3 length: 13 amino acids. The CDR3 nucleotides read TGTGCCAGCAGCCCTTCTTTTGCCGGGGAGCTGTTTTTT. Amino acid sequence: CASSPSFAGELFF.

The chain joins TRBV29-1 to TRBJ2-3; unclear D gene. This CDR3 is 15 amino acids long. The V gene's germline CDR1 is SQVTM and CDR2 ANQGSEA. V dropped 4 bases and J dropped 2 bases, with 16 bases sitting between them. CDR3 protein: CSVVLLGRITDTQYF. The CDR3 nucleotides read TGCAGCGTTGTCCTCCTAGGACGTATCACAGATACGCAGTATTTT.

V usage is TRBV7-3 and J usage is TRBJ2-1, with D uncertain. Trimming took off 5 bases at V and 2 bases at J, with 13 bases between the two ends. From germline, CDR1 is SGHTA and CDR2 FQGTGA. The CDR3 is 15 residues long. CDR3 DNA: TGTGCCAGCAGCATAAATGGCGGAACCTACAATGAGCAGTTCTTC. This translates into CASSINGGTYNEQFF.

The chain has TRBV29-1 and TRBJ1-1; D perhaps matches TRBD1 (5 bases). With 0 bases removed from V and 7 bases from J, the gap between germline ends came to 12 bases. Germline CDR1 SQVTM, CDR2 ANQGSEA. The CDR3 is made up of 13 amino acids. The CDR3 DNA is TGCAGCGTTGAAGATGGGGGAGGAGGTGAAGCTTTCTTT. It translates to CSVEDGGGGEAFF.

This clonotype showed up just a few times. This sequence joins TRBV5-1 and TRBJ1-2, with 8 bases identical to TRBD1. Germline V CDR1 and CDR2: SGHRS, YFSETQ. The junction had 8 bases not matched to a gene; V was cut back by 10 bases and J by 6 bases. The CDR3 runs 12 residues. CDR3 sequence (DNA): TGCGCCTCGACCGGGACAGGAGATGGCTACACCTTC. It encodes CASTGTGDGYTF.

This chain connects TRBV20-1 to TRBJ2-5; D is unresolved. Germline CDR1 reads DFQATT; CDR2 reads SNEGSKA (reference sequence). V shed 6 bases and J shed 4 bases, with 9 bases lying between them. There are 11 residues in the CDR3. The CDR3 protein is CSAARVETQYF. The CDR3 bases are TGCAGTGCCGCTCGGGTAGAGACCCAGTACTTC.

This clonotype has a count of ten or more. The chain is built from TRBV29-1 and TRBJ2-1; 8 bases align to TRBD2. The germline V gene encodes CDR1 SQVTM and CDR2 ANQGSEA. The CDR3 is made up of 12 amino acids. CDR3 sequence: CRAGGGNNEQFF. For the CDR3, the DNA is TGCAGGGCGGGCGGGGGGAACAATGAGCAGTTCTTC.

This clonotype was picked up a small number of times. The V gene is TRBV20-1, the J gene TRBJ2-5, with TRBD2 identical over 7 bases. Germline-derived CDR1 and CDR2 are DFQATT and SNEGSKA (reference sequence). This CDR3 has 12 residues. V lost 6 bases to trimming and J lost 4 bases; unmatched junction nucleotides: 5. The CDR3 spells CSARTSSETQYF. CDR3 in DNA: TGCAGTGCGAGGACTAGTTCAGAGACCCAGTACTTC.

The sample holds many counts of this clonotype. The V gene is TRBV7-8, the J gene TRBJ2-1; D uncertain. V was trimmed by 2 bases and J by 7 bases, leaving 15 bases between them. Germline V gene data show CDR1 as SGHVS and CDR2 as FQNEAQ. The CDR3 runs to 15 residues. The CDR3 loop is CASSLWTVGKNEQFF. The DNA of the CDR3 is TGTGCCAGCAGCTTATGGACGGTGGGGAAAAATGAGCAGTTCTTC.

The chain is built from TRBV7-2 and TRBJ2-7; D possibly corresponds to TRBD1 (6 bases). V was trimmed by 3 bases and J by 2 bases, leaving 17 bases between them. Germline loops: CDR1 SGHTA, CDR2 FQGNSA. The CDR3 extends over 16 amino acids. The CDR3 DNA sequence: TGTGCCAGCAGCTTTTCGACAGGAACTATGACCTACGAGCAGTACTTC. This codes for CASSFSTGTMTYEQYF.

The chain joins TRBV11-2 to TRBJ2-7; 8 nucleotides agree with TRBD1. The germline V gene has CDR1 SGHAT and CDR2 FQNNGV. V lost 3 bases, J lost 0 bases, and 16 bases stayed unmatched. The CDR3 runs to 19 residues. CDR3 sequence (DNA): TGTGCCAGCAGCTTCATCAGGACAGGGAGATCGGGCGGCTCCTACGAGCAGTACTTC. Protein: CASSFIRTGRSGGSYEQYF.

The chain has TRBV12-3 or TRBV12-4 and TRBJ1-5; 7 bases align to TRBD1. The CDR3 extends over 16 amino acids. Trimming took 4 bases from V and 2 from J; bases not matched to a gene: 8. This chain's CDR3 is CASSSPQGTGNQPQHF. In DNA form, the CDR3 reads TGTGCCAGCAGTTCACCACAAGGGACAGGCAATCAGCCCCAGCATTTT.

This clonotype occurred a few times. This chain connects TRBV29-1 to TRBJ2-4; TRBD1 agrees at 8 bases. V lost 4 bases to trimming and J lost 8 bases; unmatched junction nucleotides: 10. Germline-derived CDR1 and CDR2 are SQVTM and ANQGSEA. CDR3 size: 14 residues. CDR3 sequence: CSVGPQTGADIQYF. CDR3 nucleotide sequence: TGCAGCGTTGGGCCACAGACAGGGGCGGACATTCAGTACTTC.

This clonotype was counted only a few times. The chain is built from TRBV5-1 and TRBJ2-1; D is unresolved. V gave up 4 bases and J gave up 0 bases, with 11 bases separating them. This CDR3 is 15 amino acids long. The germline CDR1 and CDR2 sequences are SGHRS and YFSETQ. Here the CDR3 DNA reads TGCGCCAGCAGCAAGCACGAAAGCTCCTACAATGAGCAGTTCTTC. Amino acid sequence: CASSKHESSYNEQFF.

Concerning this clonotype: This clone may be a read error of a much larger clone one base away. This chain links TRBV12-3 or TRBV12-4 with TRBJ2-3, with D perhaps being TRBD1 or TRBD2 (6 bases each). This CDR3 spans 16 amino acids. V lost 8 bases to trimming and J lost 3 bases, with 21 bases between them. The CDR3 loop is CASVGGLTYRTDTQYF. The CDR3 DNA is TGTGCCAGCGTTGGGGGGCTGACCTACCGTACAGATACGCAGTATTTT.

The chain joins TRBV20-1 to TRBJ1-4; the match to TRBD1 covers 7 bases. The V gene end was trimmed by 0 bases and the J gene end by 8 bases; junction bases not matched to a gene: 15. The CDR3 has 17 residues. Germline V gene data show CDR1 as DFQATT and CDR2 as SNEGSKA (reference sequence). CDR3 nucleotides: TGCAGTGCTAGAGATGTTTTAAGAGGGGGCGGAGGGGAAAAACTGTTTTTT. Translating gives CSARDVLRGGGGEKLFF.

This clonotype occurred a few times. V and J are TRBV6-1 and TRBJ1-2, with D maybe TRBD1 (5 bases). V lost 6 bases, J lost 5 bases, and 31 bases lay in between. CDR3 size: 19 residues. Germline V gives CDR1 MNHNS, CDR2 SASEGT. CDR3 nucleotides: TGTGCCAGCAGAAATAAACCGGTATTGATGCGGGACGGGATTTATGGCTACACCTTC. This encodes CASRNKPVLMRDGIYGYTF.

This clonotype turned up a few times. The rearrangement joins TRBV10-3 to TRBJ2-5; 11 bases match TRBD2. CDR1 is ENHRY, CDR2 SYGVKD, per germline. This CDR3 comprises 14 residues. Trimming took 10 bases from V and 2 from J; bases not matched to a gene: 6. CDR3: CATASGGQQETQYF. In nucleotides, the CDR3 is TGTGCCACCGCTAGCGGGGGGCAGCAAGAGACCCAGTACTTC.

This clonotype was recorded a few times. The genes are TRBV6-5 and TRBJ1-2; D uncertain. The V and J ends lost 5 bases and 3 bases respectively, with 22 bases between them. Germline lookup yields CDR1 MNHEY and CDR2 SVGAGI. The CDR3 contains 17 residues. CDR3 DNA: TGTGCCAGCAGTACCGCCTTGGGCAGCCCGAGGGACTATGGCTACACCTTC. Protein sequence: CASSTALGSPRDYGYTF.

This chain links TRBV24-1 with TRBJ2-3; D remains ambiguous. The germline gives CDR1 KGHDR, CDR2 SFDVKD. This CDR3 region has 12 residues. Between the trimmed V and J ends, which lost 6 bases and 5 bases, there was a span of 8 bases. CDR3 protein: CATSMTGDTQYF. CDR3 bases: TGTGCCACCAGTATGACGGGAGATACGCAGTATTTT.

This sequence joins TRBV4-1 and TRBJ2-3, with 9 bases aligning to TRBD2. CDR3 length: 15 amino acids. Germline-derived CDR1 and CDR2 are MGHRA and YSYEKL. V gave up 6 bases and J gave up 5 bases; unmatched junction bases: 9. CDR3 DNA: TGCGCCAGCAGTAGGCGGGGGGGTGTAGTAGATACGCAGTATTTT. Its translation: CASSRRGGVVDTQYF.

The V gene is TRBV12-3 or TRBV12-4, the J gene TRBJ1-4; a possible D gene is TRBD1 (5 bases). This CDR3 has 14 amino acids. Trimming removed 3 bases at V and 10 bases at J, with 15 bases between. The CDR3 region has the DNA TGTGCCAGCAGTTTTTCGCTGCGGGGGGGAAAACTGTTTTTT. This encodes CASSFSLRGGKLFF.

This chain uses TRBV20-1 with TRBJ2-1, with 9 positions matching TRBD2. Germline V lookup: CDR1 DFQATT, CDR2 SNEGSKA (reference sequence). V was clipped by 6 bases and J by 8 bases; unmatched bases: 17. The CDR3 length is 16 residues. CDR3 bases: TGCAGTGCCACCCAAATAACTAGCGGGTTATCGGATGAGCAGTTCTTC. This sequence encodes CSATQITSGLSDEQFF.